This T cell receptor beta chain was documented in a study of shared clonotypes between healthy human individuals. Germline CDR1 and CDR2: SEHNR and FQNEAQ (reference sequence). This CDR3 spans 14 amino acids. V was pared by 0 bases and J by 2 bases, with 7 bases between. Findings and limits, study-wide: Naive subsets generally exceeded memory subsets in estimated richness.

Genomic DNA of each subset was evenly split across several immunoSEQ plates. The table came from immunoSEQ multiplex PCR; TCRdb's copy has only in-frame clones and leaves some out. The sample includes 110,000 or so clones, around 68% seen only once; the top ten take approximately 23%. Remarks on this clone: Its antigen is unidentified.

The V gene is TRBV7-9, the J gene TRBJ2-5, with D perhaps TRBD1 (6 bases). Sequencing used memory CD8+ T cells sorted from blood. The subset: CD45RO+ cells pooled with CCR7-negative TemRA cells. The receptor comes from a woman aged 25 to 39 in good health. The CDR3 DNA follows: TGTGCCAGCAGCTTAGCCCAGGGGCAAGAGACCCAGTACTTC. Translating gives CASSLAQGQETQYF.